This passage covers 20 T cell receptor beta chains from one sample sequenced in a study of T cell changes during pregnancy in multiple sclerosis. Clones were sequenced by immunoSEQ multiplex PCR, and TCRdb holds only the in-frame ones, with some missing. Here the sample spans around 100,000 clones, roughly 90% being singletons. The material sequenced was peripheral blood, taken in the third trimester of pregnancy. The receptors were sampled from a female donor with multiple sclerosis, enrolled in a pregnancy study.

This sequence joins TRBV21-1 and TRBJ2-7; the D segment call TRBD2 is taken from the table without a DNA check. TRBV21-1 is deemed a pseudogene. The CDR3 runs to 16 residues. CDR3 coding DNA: TGTGCCAGCAGCAAACTCACGAGCGGACCGTCCTACGAGCAGTACTTC. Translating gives CASSKLTSGPSYEQYF.

The CDR3 reads CASSPRQGRGNEQFF. CDR3 sequence (DNA): TGTGCCAGCAGTCCCCGACAGGGAAGGGGCAATGAGCAGTTCTTC. V usage is TRBV27 and J usage is TRBJ2-1, with 7 bases matching TRBD1. The CDR3 is 15 residues long. With 5 bases clipped from V and 6 bases from J, the junction kept 10 bases outside the gene matches. Per the germline V gene, CDR1 is MNHEY and CDR2 is SMNVEV (reference sequence).

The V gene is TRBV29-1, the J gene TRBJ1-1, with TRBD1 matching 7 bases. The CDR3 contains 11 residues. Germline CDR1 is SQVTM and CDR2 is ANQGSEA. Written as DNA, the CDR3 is TGCAGTATCGCAGGGGGCACTGAAGCTTTCTTT. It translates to CSIAGGTEAFF.

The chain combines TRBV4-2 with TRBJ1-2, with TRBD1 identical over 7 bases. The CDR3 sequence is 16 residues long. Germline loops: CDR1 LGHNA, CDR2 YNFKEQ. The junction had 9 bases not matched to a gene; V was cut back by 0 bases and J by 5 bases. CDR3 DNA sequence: TGTGCCAGCAGCCAAGATATTGAAGGGGGCTTATATGGCTACACCTTC. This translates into CASSQDIEGGLYGYTF.

The CDR3 DNA reads TGCAGTGCCCGGCCCCTAGACGAGCAGTACTTC. Translated, it gives CSARPLDEQYF. The V gene is TRBV20-1, the J gene TRBJ2-7; D ambiguous. This CDR3 has 11 amino acids. Per the germline V gene, CDR1 is DFQATT and CDR2 is SNEGSKA (reference sequence). V lost 6 bases, J lost 5 bases, and 11 bases lay in between.

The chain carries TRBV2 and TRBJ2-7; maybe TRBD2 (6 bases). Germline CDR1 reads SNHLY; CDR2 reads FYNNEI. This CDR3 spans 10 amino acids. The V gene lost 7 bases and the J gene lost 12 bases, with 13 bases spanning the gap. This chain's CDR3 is CASKGRTVYF. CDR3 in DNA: TGTGCCAGCAAGGGGAGGACGGTGTACTTC. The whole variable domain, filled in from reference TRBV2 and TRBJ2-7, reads EPEVTQTPSHQVTQMGQEVILRCVPISNHLYFYWYRQILGQKVEFLVSFYNNEISEKSEIFDDQFSVERPDGSNFTLKIRSTKLEDSAMYFCASKGRTVYFGPGTRLTVT.

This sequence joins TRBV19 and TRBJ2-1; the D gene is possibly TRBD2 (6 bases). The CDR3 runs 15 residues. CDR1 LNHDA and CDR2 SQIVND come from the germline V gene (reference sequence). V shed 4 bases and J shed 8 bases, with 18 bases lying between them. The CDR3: CASSNVAGLMHEQFF. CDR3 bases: TGTGCCAGTAGTAACGTGGCGGGACTTATGCATGAGCAGTTCTTC.

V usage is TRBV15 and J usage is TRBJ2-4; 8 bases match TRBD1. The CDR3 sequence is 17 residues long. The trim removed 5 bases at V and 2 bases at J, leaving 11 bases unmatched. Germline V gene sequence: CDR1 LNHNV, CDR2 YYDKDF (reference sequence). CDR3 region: CATSRIDRGVSKNIQYF. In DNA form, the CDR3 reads TGTGCCACCAGCCGAATCGACAGGGGAGTTTCCAAAAACATTCAGTACTTC.

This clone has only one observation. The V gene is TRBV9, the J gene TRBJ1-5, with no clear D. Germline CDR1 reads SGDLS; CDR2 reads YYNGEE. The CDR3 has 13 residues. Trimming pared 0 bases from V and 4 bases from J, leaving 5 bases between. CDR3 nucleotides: TGTGCCAGCAGCGTAGGGGAGAATCAGCCCCAGCATTTT. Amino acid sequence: CASSVGENQPQHF.

CDR3 loop: CASRIAGGPNNEQFF. The DNA of the CDR3 is TGTGCCAGCAGAATAGCGGGAGGGCCGAACAATGAGCAGTTCTTC. The gene calls are TRBV5-6 and TRBJ2-1; TRBD2 matches 11 bases. The germline V gene has CDR1 SGHDT and CDR2 YYEEEE. Trimming at V came to 5 bases and at J to 5 bases, leaving 6 bases not matched to a gene. The CDR3 runs to 15 residues.

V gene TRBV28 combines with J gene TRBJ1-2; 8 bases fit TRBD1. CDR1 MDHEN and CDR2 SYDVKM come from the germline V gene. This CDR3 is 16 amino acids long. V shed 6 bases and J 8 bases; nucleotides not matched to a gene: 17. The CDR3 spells CASSYLPRQGSDGYTF. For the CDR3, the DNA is TGTGCCAGCAGCTATCTACCTCGACAGGGGAGTGACGGCTACACCTTC.

CDR3 sequence (DNA): TGTGCTAGTGGTTTCTCCGAAGCGGGAGGGTTATACGAGCAGTACTTC. It yields the protein CASGFSEAGGLYEQYF. This chain uses TRBV12-5 with TRBJ2-7; TRBD2 agrees at 10 bases. Germline trimming cut 3 bases from V and 4 bases from J; bases unmatched to any gene: 9. Germline V gene data show CDR1 as LGHNT and CDR2 as FRNRAP. CDR3 size: 16 residues.

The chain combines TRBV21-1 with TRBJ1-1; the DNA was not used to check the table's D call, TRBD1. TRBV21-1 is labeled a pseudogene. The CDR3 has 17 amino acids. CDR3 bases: TGTGCCAGCAGCAAAGGTGGGTTAAAAGGGGGCGGCACTGAAGCTTTCTTT. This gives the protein CASSKGGLKGGGTEAFF.

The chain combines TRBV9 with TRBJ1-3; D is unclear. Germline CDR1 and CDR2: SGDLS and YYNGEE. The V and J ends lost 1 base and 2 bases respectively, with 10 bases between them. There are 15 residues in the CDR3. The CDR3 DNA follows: TGTGCCAGCAGCGTAAACTCACTGCCTGGAAACACCATATATTTT. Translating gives CASSVNSLPGNTIYF.

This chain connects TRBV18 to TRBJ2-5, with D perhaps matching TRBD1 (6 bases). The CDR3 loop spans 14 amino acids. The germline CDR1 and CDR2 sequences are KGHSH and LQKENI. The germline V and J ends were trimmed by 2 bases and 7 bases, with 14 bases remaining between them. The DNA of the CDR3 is TGTGCCAGCTCACCAATTAGACAGGTTGCGACCCAGTACTTC. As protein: CASSPIRQVATQYF.

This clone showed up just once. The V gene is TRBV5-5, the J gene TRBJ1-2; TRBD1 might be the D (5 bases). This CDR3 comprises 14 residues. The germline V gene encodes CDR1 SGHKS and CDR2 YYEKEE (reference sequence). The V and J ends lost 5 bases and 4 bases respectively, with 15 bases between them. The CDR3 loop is CASREGTTSYGYTF. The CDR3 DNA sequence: TGTGCCAGCAGGGAGGGGACGACTAGCTATGGCTACACCTTC.

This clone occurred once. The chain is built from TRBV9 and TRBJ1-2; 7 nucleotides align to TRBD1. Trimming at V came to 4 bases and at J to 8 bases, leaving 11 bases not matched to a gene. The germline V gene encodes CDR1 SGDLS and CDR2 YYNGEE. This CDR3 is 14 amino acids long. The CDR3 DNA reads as TGTGCCAGCAGCCTCGGACAGGCGGTGGGAGGCTACACCTTC. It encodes CASSLGQAVGGYTF.

In DNA form, the CDR3 reads TGTGCCAGCAGTGGACGGGAGAATTCACCCCTCCACTTT. Translating it yields CASSGRENSPLHF. The chain employs TRBV6-5 and TRBJ1-6; no firm D call. Trimming took 5 bases from V and 7 from J, leaving 9 bases between them. Germline V gene lookup returns CDR1 MNHEY and CDR2 SVGAGI. The CDR3 consists of 13 residues.

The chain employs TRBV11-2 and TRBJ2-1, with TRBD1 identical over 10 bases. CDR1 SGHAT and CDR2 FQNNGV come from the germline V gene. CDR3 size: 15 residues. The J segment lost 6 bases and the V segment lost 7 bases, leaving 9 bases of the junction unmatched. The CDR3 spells CASILRRQGANEQFF. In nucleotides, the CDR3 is TGTGCCAGCATCCTTAGGCGACAGGGGGCCAATGAGCAGTTCTTC.

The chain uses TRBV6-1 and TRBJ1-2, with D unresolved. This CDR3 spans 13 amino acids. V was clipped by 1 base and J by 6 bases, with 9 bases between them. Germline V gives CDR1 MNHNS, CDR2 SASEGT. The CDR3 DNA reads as TGTGCCAGCAGTGAAGGGGCAGCTAATGGCTACACCTTC. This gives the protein CASSEGAANGYTF.